The next 12 T cell receptor beta chains were all read from a single sample in a study of cytomegalovirus exposure and HLA in healthy donors. TCRdb's table, derived via immunoSEQ multiplex PCR, lists solely in-frame clones and lacks some. The profile shows about 360,000 clones, 86% of them singletons. The sequenced material came from PBMCs. These receptors came from a woman younger than 30 in good health and CMV-seronegative.

This chain uses TRBV27 with TRBJ2-1; 11 positions match TRBD2. This CDR3 is built from 16 residues. The V gene end was trimmed by 3 bases and the J gene end by 6 bases; junction bases not matched to a gene: 7. Germline assignment: CDR1 MNHEY and CDR2 SMNVEV (reference sequence). The CDR3, as DNA: TGTGCCAGCAGTTTGTTAGCGGGAGGGCCTTCCAATGAGCAGTTCTTC. Translation: CASSLLAGGPSNEQFF.

V and J are TRBV25-1 and TRBJ1-1; TRBD1 might be the D (5 bases). The CDR3 is 15 residues long. CDR1 is MGHDK, CDR2 SYGVNS, per germline. Deletions cut 9 bases from V and 3 bases from J, with 20 bases between. The CDR3 loop reads CARKKATIGDTEAFF. The CDR3 DNA sequence: TGTGCCAGGAAAAAGGCCACCATAGGGGACACTGAAGCTTTCTTT.

The CDR3 spells CASSIQRQVYGYTF. The CDR3 region has the DNA TGTGCCAGTAGTATACAGCGACAGGTCTATGGCTACACCTTC. The chain recombines TRBV19 with TRBJ1-2, with a tentative D call TRBD1 (6 bases). Trimming removed 2 bases at V and 4 bases at J, with 11 bases between. The CDR3 has 14 residues. CDR1 and CDR2 (germline): LNHDA, SQIVND (reference sequence).

The sample holds a few counts of this clone. This sequence joins TRBV7-2 and TRBJ2-7; 12 bases line up with TRBD2. With 1 base clipped from V and 4 bases from J, the junction kept 2 bases outside the gene matches. CDR1 and CDR2 from the germline V gene are SGHTA and FQGNSA. CDR3 size: 15 residues. The CDR3 loop reads CASSLGTSGRYEQYF. DNA of the CDR3: TGTGCCAGCAGCTTAGGAACTAGCGGGAGGTACGAGCAGTACTTC. Supplemented by reference TRBV7-2 and TRBJ2-7, the full variable domain reads GAGVSQSPSNKVTEKGKDVELRCDPISGHTALYWYRQSLGQGLEFLIYFQGNSAPDKSGLPSDRFSAERTGGSVSTLTIQRTQQEDSAVYLCASSLGTSGRYEQYFGPGTRLTVT.

This clone has a handful of counts. V and J are TRBV28 and TRBJ1-6, with 7 bases aligning to TRBD1. V was clipped by 6 bases and J by 9 bases; unmatched bases: 5. The germline CDR1 and CDR2 sequences are MDHEN and SYDVKM. CDR3 length equals 13 residues. CDR3 coding DNA: TGTGCCAGCAGGGGACAGTCTGGTTCACCCCTCCACTTT. This encodes CASRGQSGSPLHF.

This clone was counted a few times. V and J are TRBV29-1 and TRBJ1-1; D gene uncertain. Germline CDR1 SQVTM, CDR2 ANQGSEA. The CDR3 contains 12 residues. V lost 4 bases and J 1 base, leaving 7 bases between the germline ends. The CDR3 spells CSVARRNTEAFF. Written as DNA, the CDR3 is TGCAGCGTTGCGCGTCGGAACACTGAAGCTTTCTTT.

The chain carries TRBV6-5 and TRBJ2-3; TRBD2 agrees at 11 bases. The CDR3 loop spans 15 amino acids. V lost 6 bases, J lost 2 bases, and 4 bases stayed unmatched. CDR1 is MNHEY, CDR2 SVGAGI, per germline. CDR3 nucleotide sequence: TGTGCCAGCAGGGGGGGACTAGCGGACACAGATACGCAGTATTTT. Translation: CASRGGLADTDTQYF.

This clone appeared once. The J gene is TRBJ1-2, the V gene TRBV27, with D possibly being TRBD1 (6 bases). Trimming removed 6 bases at V and 4 bases at J, with 21 bases between. CDR1 is MNHEY and CDR2 is SMNVEV in the germline V gene (reference sequence). The CDR3 consists of 16 residues. CDR3 sequence: CASRAPVGQLSYGYTF. CDR3 nucleotide sequence: TGTGCCAGCAGAGCCCCCGTTGGACAGTTGTCCTATGGCTACACCTTC.

The V call is TRBV5-1, the J call TRBJ1-4; 8 positions agree with TRBD1. Trimming at V came to 8 bases and at J to 8 bases, leaving 11 bases not matched to a gene. Germline CDR1 SGHRS, CDR2 YFSETQ. The CDR3 runs to 14 residues. CDR3 loop: CASRAGGSREKLFF. The CDR3 DNA reads TGCGCCAGTCGGGCAGGGGGCTCAAGGGAAAAACTGTTTTTT.

The chain combines TRBV6-5 with TRBJ1-6, with a possible D match to TRBD1 (5 bases). Trimming shortened V by 10 bases and J by 7 bases, and 8 bases separated the two germline ends. The CDR3 runs to 11 residues. The germline V gene has CDR1 MNHEY and CDR2 SVGAGI. CDR3 loop: CATGGNSPLHF. The CDR3 DNA reads as TGTGCCACCGGGGGGAATTCACCCCTCCACTTT.

The chain employs TRBV6-5 and TRBJ2-1; 7 bases align to TRBD2. The V and J ends lost 7 bases and 6 bases, in that order; junction bases with no gene match: 9. Germline V gene sequence: CDR1 MNHEY, CDR2 SVGAGI. This CDR3 has 14 amino acids. CDR3 sequence (DNA): TGTGCCAGCACGCTCGGGGGGTTGAGCAATGAGCAGTTCTTC. Amino acids: CASTLGGLSNEQFF.

The chain has TRBV7-9 and TRBJ2-7, with 12 nucleotides matching TRBD1. CDR3 length equals 16 residues. Germline V gene sequence: CDR1 SEHNR, CDR2 FQNEAQ (reference sequence). Losses at the gene ends were 5 bases for V and 5 bases for J; bases not matched to a gene: 10. The CDR3 nucleotides are TGTGCCAGCAGCCCCGGGCCGGGACAGGGGGCCCACGAGCAGTACTTC. Its translation: CASSPGPGQGAHEQYF.